The source of this T cell receptor (beta chain) is a study of human T cells and chemical hapten exposure. Indicated time point: patch test 2, 6 weeks after DPC sensitization. The treatment here: therapeutic diphenylcyclopropenone sensitization with weekly scalp DPC. This clonotype was seen a handful of times. TCRdb independently ran MiXCR on the RACE reads; one entry per CDR3 protein. The repertoire holds about 69,000 distinct CDR3 sequences, with approximately 10% as singletons. The CDR3 has 16 amino acids. Trimming took 1 base from V and 5 from J; bases not matched to a gene: 8. CDR1 and CDR2 from the germline V gene are SGHTA and FQGNSA.

The chain links TRBV7-2 to TRBJ2-3; 8 bases line up with TRBD2. The sample in question was whole blood, obtained in connection with sensitization to the hapten diphenylcyclopropenone (DPC). This clonotype originated in a woman aged 50 to 60 with alopecia areata. Some clones in this sample may be carry-over from other donors' samples. CDR3 DNA sequence: TGTGCCAGCAGCTTAGGGGAAGCGGGAGTACGAGATACGCAGTATTTT. Amino acid sequence: CASSLGEAGVRDTQYF.